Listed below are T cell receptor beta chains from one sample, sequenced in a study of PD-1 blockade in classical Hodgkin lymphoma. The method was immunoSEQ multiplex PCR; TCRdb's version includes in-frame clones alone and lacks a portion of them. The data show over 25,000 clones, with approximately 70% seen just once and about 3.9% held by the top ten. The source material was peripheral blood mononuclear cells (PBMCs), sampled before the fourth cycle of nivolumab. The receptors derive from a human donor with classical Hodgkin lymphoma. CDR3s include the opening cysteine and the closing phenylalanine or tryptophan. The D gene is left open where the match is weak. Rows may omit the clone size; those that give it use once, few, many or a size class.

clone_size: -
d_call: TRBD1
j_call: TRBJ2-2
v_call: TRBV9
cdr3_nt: TGTGCCAGCAGCCCGGGACAGGGTAGGACCGGGGAGCTGTTTTTT
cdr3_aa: CASSPGQGRTGELFF

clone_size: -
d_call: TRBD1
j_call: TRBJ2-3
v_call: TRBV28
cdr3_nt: TGTGCCAGCAGTTTAATGTCCCTCGGGACAGGGCCAACAGATACGCAGTATTTT
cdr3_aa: CASSLMSLGTGPTDTQYF

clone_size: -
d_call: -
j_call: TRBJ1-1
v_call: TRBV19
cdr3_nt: TGTGCCAGTAGTATCTCAGGGGACACTGAAGCTTTCTTT
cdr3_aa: CASSISGDTEAFF

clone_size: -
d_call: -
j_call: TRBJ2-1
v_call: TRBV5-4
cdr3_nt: TGCGCCAGCAGCCAAGATCGGGGTCTGGGGGAAAATGAGCAGTTCTTC
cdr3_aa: CASSQDRGLGENEQFF

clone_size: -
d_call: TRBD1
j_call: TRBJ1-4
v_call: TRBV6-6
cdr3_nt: TGTGCCAGCAGTTACTCGCTAGGGGGACAGGAAAAACTGTTTTTT
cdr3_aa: CASSYSLGGQEKLFF

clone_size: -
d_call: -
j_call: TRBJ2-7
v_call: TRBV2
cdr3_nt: TGTGCCAGCAGTGAATGGTTACAAGGGTTGTACGAGCAGTACTTC
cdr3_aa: CASSEWLQGLYEQYF

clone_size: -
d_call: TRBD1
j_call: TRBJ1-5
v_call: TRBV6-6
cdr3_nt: TGTGCCAGCAGAACAGGGGTTCAGCCCCAGCATTTT
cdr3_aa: CASRTGVQPQHF

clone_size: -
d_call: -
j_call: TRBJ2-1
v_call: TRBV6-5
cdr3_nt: TGTGCCAGCAGTTGGGCCGGCTTGAATGAGCAGTTCTTC
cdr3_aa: CASSWAGLNEQFF

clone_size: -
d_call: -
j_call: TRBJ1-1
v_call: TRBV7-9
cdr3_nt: TGTGCCAGCAGCTTAGACAAGTCGCCTCTTGGAGCTTTCTTT
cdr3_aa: CASSLDKSPLGAFF

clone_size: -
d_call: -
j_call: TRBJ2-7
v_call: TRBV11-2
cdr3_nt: TGTGCCAGCAGCTTAGATCTAACTGTCGCTGCCTACGAGCAGTACTTC
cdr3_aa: CASSLDLTVAAYEQYF

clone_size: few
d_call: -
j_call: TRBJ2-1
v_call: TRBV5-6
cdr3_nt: TGTGCCAGCAGCGCGGGTGGAGGGGTCGAGCAGTTCTTC
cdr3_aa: CASSAGGGVEQFF

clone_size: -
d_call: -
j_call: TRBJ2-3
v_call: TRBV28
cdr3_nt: TGTGCCAGCAGTCCTATGGGGGGTGGCACAGATACGCAGTATTTT
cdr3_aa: CASSPMGGGTDTQYF

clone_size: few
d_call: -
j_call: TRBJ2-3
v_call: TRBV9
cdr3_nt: TGTGCCAGCAGCGGAGTACAGGGCAACACAGATACGCAGTATTTT
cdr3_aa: CASSGVQGNTDTQYF

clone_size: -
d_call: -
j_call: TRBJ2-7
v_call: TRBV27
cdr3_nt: TGTGCCAGCAGATCAGTCCCCCTGCTTCGTACCGAGCAGTACTTC
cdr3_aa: CASRSVPLLRTEQYF

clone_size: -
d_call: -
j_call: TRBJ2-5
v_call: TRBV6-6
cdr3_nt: TGTGCCAGCAGTTGGGGCCAGGAGGGGACCCAGTACTTC
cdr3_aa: CASSWGQEGTQYF

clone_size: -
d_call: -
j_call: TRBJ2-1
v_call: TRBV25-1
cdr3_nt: TGTGCCAGCGGACCGGCTACCCGTAGGAATGAGCAGTTCTTC
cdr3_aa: CASGPATRRNEQFF

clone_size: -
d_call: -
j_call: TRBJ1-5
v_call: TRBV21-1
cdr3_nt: TGTGCCATCGGGCACAAGGGGGGAGGTAGCAATCAGCCCCAGCATTTT
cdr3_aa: CAIGHKGGGSNQPQHF

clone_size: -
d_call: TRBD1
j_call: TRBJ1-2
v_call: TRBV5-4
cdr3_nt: TGTGCCAGCAGCTTGCGACAGGGGGCGAACTATGGCTACACCTTC
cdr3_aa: CASSLRQGANYGYTF

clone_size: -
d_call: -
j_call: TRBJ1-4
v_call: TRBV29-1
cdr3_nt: TGCAGCGTTGATAGAGGAGATGAAAAACTGTTTTTT
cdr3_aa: CSVDRGDEKLFF

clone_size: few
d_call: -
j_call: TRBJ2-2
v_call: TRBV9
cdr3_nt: TGTGCCAGCAGCGAACCCAGCGGGACCGGGGAGCTGTTTTTT
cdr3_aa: CASSEPSGTGELFF

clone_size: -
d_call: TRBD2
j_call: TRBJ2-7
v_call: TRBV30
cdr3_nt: TGTGCCTGGGGTCCCGGGACTAGCGGGAGGGCCGAAGAGCAGTACTTC
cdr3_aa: CAWGPGTSGRAEEQYF

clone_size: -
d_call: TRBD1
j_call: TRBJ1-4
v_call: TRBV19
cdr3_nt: TGTGCCAGTAGTATCCCCGGGACAGGAAACGAAAAACTGTTTTTT
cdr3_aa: CASSIPGTGNEKLFF

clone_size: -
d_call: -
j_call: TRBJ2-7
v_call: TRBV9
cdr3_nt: TGTGCCAGCAGCGTTCCCACACCGTACTTC
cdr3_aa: CASSVPTPYF

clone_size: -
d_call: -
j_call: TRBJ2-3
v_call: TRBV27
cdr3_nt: TGTGCCAGCAGCCGGGGGAGCACAGATACGCAGTATTTT
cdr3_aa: CASSRGSTDTQYF

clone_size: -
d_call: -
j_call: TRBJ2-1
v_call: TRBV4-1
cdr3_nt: TGCGCCAGCAGCCCGGTGGGGGGCCAGTCCTACAATGAGCAGTTCTTC
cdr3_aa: CASSPVGGQSYNEQFF

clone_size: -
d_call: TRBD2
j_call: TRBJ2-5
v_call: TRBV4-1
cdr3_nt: TGCGCCAGCAGCCAAGCCCCGGGACTAGGCCAAGAGACCCAGTACTTC
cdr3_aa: CASSQAPGLGQETQYF

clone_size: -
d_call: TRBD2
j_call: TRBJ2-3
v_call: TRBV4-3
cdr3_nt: TGCGCCAGCAGCCTCACACGCGGCGGGGGGAGCACAGATACGCAGTATTTT
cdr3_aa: CASSLTRGGGSTDTQYF

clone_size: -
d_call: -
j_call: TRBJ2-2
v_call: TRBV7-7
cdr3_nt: TGTGCTAGCAGCTTGGGGCCGCCGAACACCGGGGAGCTGTTTTTT
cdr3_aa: CASSLGPPNTGELFF

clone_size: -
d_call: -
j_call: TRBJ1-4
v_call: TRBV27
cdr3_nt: TGTGCCAGCAGTTTATCTGACAGGACAAATGAAAAACTGTTTTTT
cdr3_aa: CASSLSDRTNEKLFF

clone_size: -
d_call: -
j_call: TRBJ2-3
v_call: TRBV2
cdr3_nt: TGTGCCAGCAACTCCCCTCCCACAGATACGCAGTATTTT
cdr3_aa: CASNSPPTDTQYF

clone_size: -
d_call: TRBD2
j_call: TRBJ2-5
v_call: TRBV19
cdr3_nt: TGTGCCAGTAGTGACTCGGGGGGGCTAAGAGAGACCCAGTACTTC
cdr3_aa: CASSDSGGLRETQYF

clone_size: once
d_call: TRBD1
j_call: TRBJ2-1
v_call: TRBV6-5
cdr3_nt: TGTGCCAGCAGTTTTCGGACAGGGTACAATGAGCAGTTCTTC
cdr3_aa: CASSFRTGYNEQFF